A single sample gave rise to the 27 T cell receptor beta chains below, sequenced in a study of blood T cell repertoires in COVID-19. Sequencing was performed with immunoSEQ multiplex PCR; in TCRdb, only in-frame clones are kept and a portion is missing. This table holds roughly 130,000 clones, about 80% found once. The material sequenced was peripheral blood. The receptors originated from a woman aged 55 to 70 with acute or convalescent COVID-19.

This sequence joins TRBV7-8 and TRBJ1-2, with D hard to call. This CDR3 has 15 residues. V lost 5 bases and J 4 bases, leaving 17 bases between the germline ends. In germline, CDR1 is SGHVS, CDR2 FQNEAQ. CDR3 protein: CASSPLSGPGYGYTF. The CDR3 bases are TGTGCCAGCAGCCCCCTGTCCGGTCCGGGCTATGGCTACACCTTC.

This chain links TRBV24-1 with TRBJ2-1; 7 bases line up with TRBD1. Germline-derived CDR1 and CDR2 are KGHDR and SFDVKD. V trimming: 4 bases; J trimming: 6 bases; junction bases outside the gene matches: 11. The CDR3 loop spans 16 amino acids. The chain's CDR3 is CATSDPGGLTLNEQFF. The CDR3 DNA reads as TGTGCCACCAGTGACCCAGGGGGTCTAACGCTCAATGAGCAGTTCTTC.

The CDR3 protein is CAIPIPGRQYYEQYF. The CDR3 coding sequence is TGTGCCATCCCCATTCCGGGCCGACAGTACTACGAGCAGTACTTC. The J gene is TRBJ2-7, the V gene TRBV5-6; maybe TRBD1 (5 bases). Trimming left V 9 bases short and J 3 bases short, with 22 bases between. This CDR3 is built from 15 residues. Germline V CDR1 and CDR2: SGHDT, YYEEEE.

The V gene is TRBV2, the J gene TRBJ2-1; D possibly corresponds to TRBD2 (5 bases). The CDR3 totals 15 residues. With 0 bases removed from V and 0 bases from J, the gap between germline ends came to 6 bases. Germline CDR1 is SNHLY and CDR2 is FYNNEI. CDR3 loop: CASSEALASYNEQFF. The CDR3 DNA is TGTGCCAGCAGTGAAGCTCTAGCCTCCTACAATGAGCAGTTCTTC.

The CDR3 DNA reads as TGTGCCAGCAGTGAACGCTACAGGTTTGGGGCTTTCTTT. Translating gives CASSERYRFGAFF. The chain carries TRBV6-1 and TRBJ1-1; D is perhaps TRBD1 (5 bases). CDR3 length: 13 amino acids. Trimming pared 2 bases from V and 11 bases from J, leaving 15 bases between. Germline V CDR1 and CDR2: MNHNS, SASEGT.

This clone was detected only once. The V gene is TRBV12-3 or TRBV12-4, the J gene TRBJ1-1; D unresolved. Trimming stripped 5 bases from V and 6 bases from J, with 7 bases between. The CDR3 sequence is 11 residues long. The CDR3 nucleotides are TGTGCCAGCAGTCCGGAGCCTGAAGCTTTCTTT. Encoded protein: CASSPEPEAFF.

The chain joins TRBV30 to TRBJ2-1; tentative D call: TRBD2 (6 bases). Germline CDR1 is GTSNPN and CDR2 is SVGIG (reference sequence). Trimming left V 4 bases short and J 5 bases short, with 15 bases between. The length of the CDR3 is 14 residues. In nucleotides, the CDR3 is TGTGCCTGGACGACCGGGACTTTGAACAATGAGCAGTTCTTC. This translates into CAWTTGTLNNEQFF.

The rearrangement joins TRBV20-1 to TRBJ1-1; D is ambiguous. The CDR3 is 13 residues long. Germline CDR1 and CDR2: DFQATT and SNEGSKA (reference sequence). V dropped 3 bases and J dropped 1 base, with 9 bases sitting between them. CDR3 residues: CSASIVSNTEAFF. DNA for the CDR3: TGCAGTGCTAGTATAGTCTCGAACACTGAAGCTTTCTTT.

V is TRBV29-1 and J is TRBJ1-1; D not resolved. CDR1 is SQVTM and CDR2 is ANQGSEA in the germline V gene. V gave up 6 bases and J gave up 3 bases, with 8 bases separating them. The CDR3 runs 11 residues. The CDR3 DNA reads TGCAGCGTCCGAGGGTACACTGAAGCTTTCTTT. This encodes CSVRGYTEAFF. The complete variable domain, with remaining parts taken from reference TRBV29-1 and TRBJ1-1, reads SAVISQKPSRDICQRGTSLTIQCQVDSQVTMMFWYRQQPGQSLTLIATANQGSEATYESGFVIDKFPISRPNLTFSTLTVSNMSPEDSSIYLCSVRGYTEAFFGQGTRLTVV.

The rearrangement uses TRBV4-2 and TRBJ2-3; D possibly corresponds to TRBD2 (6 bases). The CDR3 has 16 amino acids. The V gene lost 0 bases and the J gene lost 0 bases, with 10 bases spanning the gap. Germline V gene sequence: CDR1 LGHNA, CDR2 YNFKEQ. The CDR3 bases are TGTGCCAGCAGCCAAGAGTTCGCGGGAAGCACAGATACGCAGTATTTT. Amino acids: CASSQEFAGSTDTQYF.

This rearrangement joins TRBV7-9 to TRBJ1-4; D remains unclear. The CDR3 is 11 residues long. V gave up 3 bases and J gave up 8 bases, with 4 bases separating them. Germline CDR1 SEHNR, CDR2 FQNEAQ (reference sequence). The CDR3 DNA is TGTGCCAGCAGCTTGACAGAAAAACTGTTTTTT. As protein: CASSLTEKLFF.

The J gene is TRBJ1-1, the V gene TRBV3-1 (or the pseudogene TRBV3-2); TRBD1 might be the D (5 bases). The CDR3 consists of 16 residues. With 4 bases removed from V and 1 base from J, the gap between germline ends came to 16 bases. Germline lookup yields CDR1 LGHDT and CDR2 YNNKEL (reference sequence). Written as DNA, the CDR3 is TGTGCCAGCAGCCTACACAGGAGGGGAGGGAACACTGAAGCTTTCTTT. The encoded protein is CASSLHRRGGNTEAFF.

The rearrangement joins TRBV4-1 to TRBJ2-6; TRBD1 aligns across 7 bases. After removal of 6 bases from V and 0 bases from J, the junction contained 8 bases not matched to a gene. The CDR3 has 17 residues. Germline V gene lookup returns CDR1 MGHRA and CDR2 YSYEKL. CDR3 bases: TGCGCCAGCAGTGACCGGGACAGAGGCTCTGGGGCCAACGTCCTGACTTTC. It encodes CASSDRDRGSGANVLTF.

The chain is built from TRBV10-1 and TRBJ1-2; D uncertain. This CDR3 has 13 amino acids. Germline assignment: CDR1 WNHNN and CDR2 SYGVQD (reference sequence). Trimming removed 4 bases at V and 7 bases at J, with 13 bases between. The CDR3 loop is CASSASTRGGYTF. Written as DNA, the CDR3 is TGCGCCAGCAGTGCCTCGACCCGGGGTGGCTACACCTTC.

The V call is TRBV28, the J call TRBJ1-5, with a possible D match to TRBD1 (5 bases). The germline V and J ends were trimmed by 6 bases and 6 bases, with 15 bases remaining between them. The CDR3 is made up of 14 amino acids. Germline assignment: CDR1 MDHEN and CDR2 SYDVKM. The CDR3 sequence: CASSTDQGIQPQHF. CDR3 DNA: TGTGCCAGCAGCACTGACCAGGGAATTCAGCCCCAGCATTTT. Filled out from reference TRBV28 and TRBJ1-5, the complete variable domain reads DVKVTQSSRYLVKRTGEKVFLECVQDMDHENMFWYRQDPGLGLRLIYFSYDVKMKEKGDIPEGYSVSREKKERFSLILESASTNQTSMYLCASSTDQGIQPQHFGDGTRLSIL.

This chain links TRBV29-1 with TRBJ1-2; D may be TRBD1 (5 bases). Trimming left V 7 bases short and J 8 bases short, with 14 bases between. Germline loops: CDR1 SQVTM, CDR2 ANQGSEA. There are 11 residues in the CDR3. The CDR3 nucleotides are TGCAGCGCCCCGACAGAATGGGGCTACACCTTC. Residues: CSAPTEWGYTF. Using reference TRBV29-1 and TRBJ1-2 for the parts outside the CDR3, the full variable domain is SAVISQKPSRDICQRGTSLTIQCQVDSQVTMMFWYRQQPGQSLTLIATANQGSEATYESGFVIDKFPISRPNLTFSTLTVSNMSPEDSSIYLCSAPTEWGYTFGSGTRLTVV.

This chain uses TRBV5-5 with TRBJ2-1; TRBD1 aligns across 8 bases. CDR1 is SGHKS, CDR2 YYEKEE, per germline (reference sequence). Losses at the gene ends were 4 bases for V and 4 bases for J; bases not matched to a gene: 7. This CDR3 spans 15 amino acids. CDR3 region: CASSRGQGPYNEQFF. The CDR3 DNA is TGTGCCAGCAGCCGAGGACAGGGTCCTTACAATGAGCAGTTCTTC. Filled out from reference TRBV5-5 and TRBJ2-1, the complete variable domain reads DAGVTQSPTHLIKTRGQQVTLRCSPISGHKSVSWYQQVLGQGPQFIFQYYEKEERGRGNFPDRFSARQFPNYSSELNVNALLLGDSALYLCASSRGQGPYNEQFFGPGTRLTVL.

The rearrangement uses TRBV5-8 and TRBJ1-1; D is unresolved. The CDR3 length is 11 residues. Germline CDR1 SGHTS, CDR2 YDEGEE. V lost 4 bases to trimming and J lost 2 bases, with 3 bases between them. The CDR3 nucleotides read TGTGCCAGCAGCCATAACACTGAAGCTTTCTTT. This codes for CASSHNTEAFF. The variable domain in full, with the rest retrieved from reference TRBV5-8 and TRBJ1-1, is EAGVTQSPTHLIKTRGQQATLRCSPISGHTSVYWYQQALGLGLQFLLWYDEGEERNRGNFPPRFSGRQFPNYSSELNVNALELEDSALYLCASSHNTEAFFGQGTRLTVV.

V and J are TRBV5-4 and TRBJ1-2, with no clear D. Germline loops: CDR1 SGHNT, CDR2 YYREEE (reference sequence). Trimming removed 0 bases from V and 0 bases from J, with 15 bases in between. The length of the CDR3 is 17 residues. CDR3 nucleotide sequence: TGTGCCAGCAGCTTGGGGACTGCAGTATTGTCTAACTATGGCTACACCTTC. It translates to CASSLGTAVLSNYGYTF.

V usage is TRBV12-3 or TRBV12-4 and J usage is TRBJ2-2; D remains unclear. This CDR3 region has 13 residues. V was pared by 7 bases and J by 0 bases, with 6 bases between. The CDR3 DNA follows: TGTGCCAGCAAAGACACGAACACCGGGGAGCTGTTTTTT. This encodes CASKDTNTGELFF.

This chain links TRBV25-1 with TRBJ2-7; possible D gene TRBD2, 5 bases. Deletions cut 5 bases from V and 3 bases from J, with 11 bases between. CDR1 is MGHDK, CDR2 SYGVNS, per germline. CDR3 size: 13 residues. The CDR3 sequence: CASSRGGNYEQYF. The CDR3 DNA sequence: TGTGCCAGCAGTCGGGGTGGCAACTACGAGCAGTACTTC.

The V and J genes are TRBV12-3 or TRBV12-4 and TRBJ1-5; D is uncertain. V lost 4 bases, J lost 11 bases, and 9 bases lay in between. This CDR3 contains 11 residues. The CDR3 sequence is CASSSDTAQHF. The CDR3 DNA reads TGTGCCAGCAGTTCAGACACGGCCCAGCATTTT.

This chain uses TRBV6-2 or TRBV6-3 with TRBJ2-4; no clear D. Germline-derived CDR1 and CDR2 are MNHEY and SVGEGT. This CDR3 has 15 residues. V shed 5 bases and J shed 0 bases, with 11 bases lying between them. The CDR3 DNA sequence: TGTGCCAGCAGTATTTACCGACTAGCCAAAAACATTCAGTACTTC. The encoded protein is CASSIYRLAKNIQYF.

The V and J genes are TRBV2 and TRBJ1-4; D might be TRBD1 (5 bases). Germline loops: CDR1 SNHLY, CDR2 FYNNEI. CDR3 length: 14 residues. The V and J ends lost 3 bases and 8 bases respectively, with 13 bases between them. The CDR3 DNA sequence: TGTGCCAGCAGTGAGGGCCAGGGTAGCGAAAAACTGTTTTTT. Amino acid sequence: CASSEGQGSEKLFF. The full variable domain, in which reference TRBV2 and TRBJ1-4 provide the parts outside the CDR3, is EPEVTQTPSHQVTQMGQEVILRCVPISNHLYFYWYRQILGQKVEFLVSFYNNEISEKSEIFDDQFSVERPDGSNFTLKIRSTKLEDSAMYFCASSEGQGSEKLFFGSGTQLSVL.

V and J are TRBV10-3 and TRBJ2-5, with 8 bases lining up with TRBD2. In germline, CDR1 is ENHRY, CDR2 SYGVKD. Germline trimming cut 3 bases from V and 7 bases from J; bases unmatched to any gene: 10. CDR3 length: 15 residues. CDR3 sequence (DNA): TGTGCCATCAGTGAATCAGCGGGGGCCAAGAGGACCCAGTACTTC. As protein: CAISESAGAKRTQYF.

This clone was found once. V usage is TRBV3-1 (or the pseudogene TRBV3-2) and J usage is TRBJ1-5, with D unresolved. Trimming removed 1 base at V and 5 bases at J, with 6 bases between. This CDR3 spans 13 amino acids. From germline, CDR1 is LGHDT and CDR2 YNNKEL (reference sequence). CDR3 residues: CASSQAPDQPQHF. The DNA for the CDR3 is TGTGCCAGCAGCCAAGCCCCAGATCAGCCCCAGCATTTT.

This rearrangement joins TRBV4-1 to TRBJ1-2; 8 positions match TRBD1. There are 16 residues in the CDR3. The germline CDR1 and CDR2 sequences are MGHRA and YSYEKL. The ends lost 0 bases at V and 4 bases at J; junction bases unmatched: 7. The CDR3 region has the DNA TGCGCCAGCAGCCAAGAGGGAGGGACAGGACGCTATGGCTACACCTTC. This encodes CASSQEGGTGRYGYTF.